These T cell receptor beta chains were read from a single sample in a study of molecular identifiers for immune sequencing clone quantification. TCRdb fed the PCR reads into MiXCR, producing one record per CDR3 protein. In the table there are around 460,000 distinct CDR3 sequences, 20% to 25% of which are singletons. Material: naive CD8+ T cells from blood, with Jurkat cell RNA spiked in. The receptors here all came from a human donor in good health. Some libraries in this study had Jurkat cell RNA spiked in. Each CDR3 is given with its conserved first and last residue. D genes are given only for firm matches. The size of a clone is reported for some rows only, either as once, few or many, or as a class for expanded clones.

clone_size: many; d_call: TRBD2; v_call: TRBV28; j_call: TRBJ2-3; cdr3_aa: CASSPRRGREVDTQYF; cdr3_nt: TGTGCCAGCAGTCCCCGACGTGGGAGGGAGGTAGATACGCAGTATTTT
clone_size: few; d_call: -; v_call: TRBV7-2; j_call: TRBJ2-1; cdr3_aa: CASSLGAHEQFF; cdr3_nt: TGTGCCAGCAGCTTAGGAGCTCATGAGCAGTTCTTC
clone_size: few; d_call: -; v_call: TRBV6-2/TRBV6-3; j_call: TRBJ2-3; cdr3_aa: CASSNGDTQYF; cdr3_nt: TGTGCCAGCTCGAATGGAGATACGCAGTATTTT
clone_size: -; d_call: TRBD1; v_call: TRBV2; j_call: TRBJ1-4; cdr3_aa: CATQDRMTTNEKLFF; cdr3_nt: TGTGCCACTCAGGACAGGATGACAACTAATGAAAAACTGTTTTTT
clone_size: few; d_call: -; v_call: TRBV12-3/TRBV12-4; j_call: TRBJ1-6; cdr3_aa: CASSLGPPQGFSSYNSPLHF; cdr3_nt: TGTGCCAGCAGTTTAGGGCCCCCACAAGGCTTCAGCTCCTATAATTCACCCCTCCACTTT
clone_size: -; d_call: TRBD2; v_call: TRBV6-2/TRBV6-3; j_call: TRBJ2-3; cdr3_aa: CASSSISRTSGGTDTQYF; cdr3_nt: TGTGCCAGCAGCTCCATCTCCCGGACTAGCGGGGGCACAGATACGCAGTATTTT
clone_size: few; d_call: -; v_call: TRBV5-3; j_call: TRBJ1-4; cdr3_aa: CASSLAQSGPNNEKLFF; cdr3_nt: TGTGCCAGCAGCTTGGCCCAGTCAGGGCCCAATAATGAAAAACTGTTTTTT
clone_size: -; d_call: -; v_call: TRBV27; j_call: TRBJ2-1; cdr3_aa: CASSQGGASYNEQFF; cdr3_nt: TGTGCCAGCAGTCAAGGGGGGGCATCCTACAATGAGCAGTTCTTC
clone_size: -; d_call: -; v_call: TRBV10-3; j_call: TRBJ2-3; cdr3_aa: CAISEWVEKPPDTQYF; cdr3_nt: TGTGCCATCAGTGAGTGGGTGGAAAAGCCCCCAGATACGCAGTATTTT
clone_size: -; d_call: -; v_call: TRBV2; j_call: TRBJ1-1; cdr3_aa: CASSEAPHGGIGTEAFF; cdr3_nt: TGTGCCAGCAGTGAAGCGCCCCACGGGGGGATAGGGACTGAAGCTTTCTTT
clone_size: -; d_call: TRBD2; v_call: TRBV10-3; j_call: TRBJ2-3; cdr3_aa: CATRLAGLTDTQYF; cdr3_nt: TGTGCCACCAGACTAGCGGGGCTTACAGATACGCAGTATTTT
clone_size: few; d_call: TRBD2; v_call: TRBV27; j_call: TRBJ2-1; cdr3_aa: CASSFSTSGDPYNEQFF; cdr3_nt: TGTGCCAGCAGTTTTAGTACTAGCGGGGATCCTTACAATGAGCAGTTCTTC
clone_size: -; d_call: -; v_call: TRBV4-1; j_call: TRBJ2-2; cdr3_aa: CASSQDPASGELFF; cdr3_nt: TGCGCCAGCAGCCAAGATCCTGCGAGCGGGGAGCTGTTTTTT
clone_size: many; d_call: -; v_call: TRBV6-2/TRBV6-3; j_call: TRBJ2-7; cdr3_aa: CASSYSGPAFEQYF; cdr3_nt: TGTGCCAGCAGTTACTCTGGACCGGCTTTCGAGCAGTACTTC
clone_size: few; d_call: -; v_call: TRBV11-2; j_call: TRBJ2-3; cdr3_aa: CASSLSDGPAAAHRTDTQYF; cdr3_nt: TGTGCCAGCAGCTTATCAGACGGCCCGGCCGCGGCCCATAGAACAGATACGCAGTATTTT
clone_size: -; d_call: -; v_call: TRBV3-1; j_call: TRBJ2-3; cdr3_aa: CASSQDPETSTDTQYF; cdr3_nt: TGTGCCAGCAGCCAAGATCCAGAAACTAGCACAGATACGCAGTATTTT
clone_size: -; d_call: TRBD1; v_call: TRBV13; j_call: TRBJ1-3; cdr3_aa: CASSSTGGTPGNTIYF; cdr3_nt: TGTGCCAGCAGCTCGACAGGGGGTACCCCTGGAAACACCATATATTTT
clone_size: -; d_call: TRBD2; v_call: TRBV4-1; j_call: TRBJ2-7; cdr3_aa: CASSQATSGSYEQYF; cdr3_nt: TGCGCCAGCAGCCAAGCCACTAGCGGGAGCTACGAGCAGTACTTC
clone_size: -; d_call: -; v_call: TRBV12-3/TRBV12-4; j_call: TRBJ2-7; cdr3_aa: CASSPASVTYEQYF; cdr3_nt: TGTGCCAGCAGCCCCGCGTCAGTGACCTACGAGCAGTACTTC
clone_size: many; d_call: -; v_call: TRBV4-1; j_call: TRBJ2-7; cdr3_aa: CASSPRRTDRDEQYF; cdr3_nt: TGCGCCAGCAGCCCCCGAAGGACAGACCGGGACGAGCAGTACTTC
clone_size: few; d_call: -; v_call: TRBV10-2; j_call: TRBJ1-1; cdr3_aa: CASSEARGIAEAFF; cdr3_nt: TGCGCCAGCAGTGAGGCCCGGGGAATCGCTGAAGCTTTCTTT
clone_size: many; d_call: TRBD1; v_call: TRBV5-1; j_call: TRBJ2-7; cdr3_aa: CASSVTGFGEQYF; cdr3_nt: TGCGCCAGCAGCGTGACAGGGTTTGGGGAGCAGTACTTC
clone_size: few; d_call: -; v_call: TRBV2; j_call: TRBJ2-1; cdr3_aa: CASSDQRHEQFF; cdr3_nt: TGTGCCAGCAGTGACCAACGCCATGAGCAGTTCTTC
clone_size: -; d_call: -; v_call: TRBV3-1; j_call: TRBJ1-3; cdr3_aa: CASSGGSPGVIYF; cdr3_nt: TGTGCCAGCAGCGGTGGCAGCCCAGGGGTCATATATTTT
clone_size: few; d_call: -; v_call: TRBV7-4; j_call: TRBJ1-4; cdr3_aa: CASGRAVNEKLFF; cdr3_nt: TGTGCCAGCGGTAGGGCAGTTAATGAAAAACTGTTTTTT
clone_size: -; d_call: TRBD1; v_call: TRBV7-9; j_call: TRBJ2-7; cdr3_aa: CASSIGTAQYEQYF; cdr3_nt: TGTGCCAGCAGCATCGGGACAGCCCAATACGAGCAGTACTTC
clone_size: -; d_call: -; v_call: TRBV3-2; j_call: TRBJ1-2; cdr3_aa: CASSHPGSARGYGYTF; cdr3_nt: TGTGCCAGCAGCCACCCGGGCTCAGCGAGGGGCTATGGCTACACCTTC
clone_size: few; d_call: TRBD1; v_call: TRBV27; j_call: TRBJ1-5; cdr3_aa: CASSADRGQPQHF; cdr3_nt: TGTGCCAGCAGTGCTGACAGGGGTCAGCCCCAGCATTTT